This entry lists 20 T cell receptor beta chains sequenced from one sample in a study of shared clonotypes between healthy human individuals. Method: immunoSEQ multiplex PCR; TCRdb's copy keeps in-frame clones and lacks some. The table has roughly 2.2 million clones, roughly 93% seen once. Source material: naive CD4+ T cells from PBMCs. Subset noted: CD45RA+ positively selected. All receptors derive from a man in his late teens or twenties in good health. Some clones in this sample may be carry-over from other donors' samples.

The chain combines TRBV9 with TRBJ2-1; 9 bases line up with TRBD2. Germline values: CDR1 SGDLS, CDR2 YYNGEE. J lost 7 bases, V lost 0 bases, and 14 bases had no gene match. This CDR3 region has 18 residues. The DNA of the CDR3 is TGTGCCAGCAGCGTAGGGGGAGTAGCGGGAGTGAGTAGGAATGAGCAGTTCTTC. Translating gives CASSVGGVAGVSRNEQFF.

V and J are TRBV12-5 and TRBJ2-3; 13 bases agree with TRBD2. Germline V gives CDR1 LGHNT, CDR2 FRNRAP. V was clipped by 2 bases and J by 4 bases; unmatched bases: 9. The length of the CDR3 is 18 residues. The CDR3 here is CASGLLDGLAGVPDTQYF. CDR3 coding DNA: TGTGCTAGTGGTTTGCTAGACGGACTAGCGGGAGTACCAGATACGCAGTATTTT.

The chain has TRBV6-5 and TRBJ2-7, with 9 bases fitting TRBD1. Per germline, CDR1 MNHEY and CDR2 SVGAGI. The CDR3 length is 14 residues. J was trimmed by 5 bases and V by 2 bases; bases with no gene match: 4. For the CDR3, the DNA is TGTGCCAGCAGTTACGACAGGGGGGTCAACGAGCAGTACTTC. Residues: CASSYDRGVNEQYF.

The chain combines TRBV5-4 with TRBJ2-7; D remains unclear. The CDR3 length is 14 residues. Germline V gene lookup returns CDR1 SGHNT and CDR2 YYREEE (reference sequence). Trimming left V 1 base short and J 2 bases short, with 10 bases between. The CDR3 bases are TGTGCCAGCAGCTTGTACGGCAGGACCTACGAGCAGTACTTC. Protein sequence: CASSLYGRTYEQYF. Full variable domain (remainder filled in from reference TRBV5-4 and TRBJ2-7): ETGVTQSPTHLIKTRGQQVTLRCSSQSGHNTVSWYQQALGQGPQFIFQYYREEENGRGNFPPRFSGLQFPNYSSELNVNALELDDSALYLCASSLYGRTYEQYFGPGTRLTVT.

Written as DNA, the CDR3 is TGTGCCAGTAGTATTTCGGGTCGGGAAAAACTGTTTTTT. Translation gives CASSISGREKLFF. This chain uses TRBV19 with TRBJ1-4, with D uncertain. In germline, CDR1 is LNHDA, CDR2 SQIVND (reference sequence). The CDR3 has 13 amino acids. V was trimmed by 3 bases and J by 8 bases, leaving 10 bases between them.

The V call is TRBV6-6, the J call TRBJ2-2; 7 nucleotides line up with TRBD1. After removal of 2 bases from V and 5 bases from J, the junction contained 5 bases not matched to a gene. Germline lookup yields CDR1 MNHNY and CDR2 SVGAGI (reference sequence). The CDR3 runs to 15 residues. CDR3 sequence reads: CASSYDRAETGELFF. The CDR3 bases are TGTGCCAGCAGTTACGACAGGGCGGAGACCGGGGAGCTGTTTTTT.

This clone was observed a single time. This rearrangement joins TRBV11-2 to TRBJ1-5; D is unresolved. V was clipped by 3 bases and J by 7 bases, with 10 bases between them. This CDR3 comprises 13 residues. Germline V gives CDR1 SGHAT, CDR2 FQNNGV. CDR3 amino acids: CASSFALQQPQHF. CDR3 DNA: TGTGCCAGCAGCTTCGCTCTCCAGCAGCCCCAGCATTTT.

This chain connects TRBV5-1 to TRBJ2-3; tentatively, D is TRBD2 (6 bases). This CDR3 is built from 15 residues. V lost 4 bases and J lost 4, with 16 bases in between. CDR1 and CDR2 (germline): SGHRS, YFSETQ. For the CDR3, the DNA is TGCGCCAGCAGCGCCCGGATAGGAGGGTCAGATACGCAGTATTTT. Its protein is CASSARIGGSDTQYF.

The V call is TRBV6-6, the J call TRBJ2-5; TRBD2 is a possible D gene (5 bases). The CDR3 is 16 amino acids. Germline V CDR1 and CDR2: MNHNY, SVGAGI (reference sequence). The V end was cut by 4 bases, the J end by 3 bases, with 18 bases between. The CDR3 nucleotides are TGTGCCAGCAGTTCCCCTTGGAGCGGAGGCGAAGAGACCCAGTACTTC. Translation: CASSSPWSGGEETQYF.

The CDR3 DNA is TGTGCCAGTAGTATGGGGACTGCTGTCCACACAAGCGGGGAGCTGTTTTTT. This translates into CASSMGTAVHTSGELFF. The chain uses TRBV19 and TRBJ2-2; possible D gene TRBD2, 6 bases. Trimming shortened V by 3 bases and J by 7 bases, and 21 bases separated the two germline ends. Per germline, CDR1 LNHDA and CDR2 SQIVND (reference sequence). This CDR3 region has 17 residues.

The chain is built from TRBV5-6 and TRBJ1-2; D perhaps matches TRBD1 (5 bases). From germline, CDR1 is SGHDT and CDR2 YYEEEE. The CDR3 is 15 residues long. Trimming pared 1 base from V and 5 bases from J, leaving 15 bases between. The CDR3 nucleotides are TGTGCCAGCAGCTTGCGCCGGGACGGACTATATGGCTACACCTTC. Translation gives CASSLRRDGLYGYTF.

The chain has TRBV5-1 and TRBJ2-5; D uncertain. Germline V gene lookup returns CDR1 SGHRS and CDR2 YFSETQ. V lost 3 bases and J 2 bases, leaving 14 bases between the germline ends. The CDR3 runs 15 residues. Here the CDR3 reads CASSSLPGPQETQYF. In DNA, the CDR3 is TGCGCCAGCAGCTCCCTGCCAGGTCCTCAAGAGACCCAGTACTTC.

The genes are TRBV28 and TRBJ2-2; no clear D. CDR1 and CDR2 (germline): MDHEN, SYDVKM. V was pared by 6 bases and J by 1 base, with 9 bases between. This CDR3 comprises 14 residues. CDR3 sequence (DNA): TGTGCCAGCAGCATATACAAGAACACCGGGGAGCTGTTTTTT. Translated: CASSIYKNTGELFF.

The CDR3 sequence: CASGPTGVGYGYTF. The CDR3 bases are TGTGCCAGCGGCCCCACGGGGGTTGGATATGGCTACACCTTC. The J gene is TRBJ1-2, the V gene TRBV2; the D gene is possibly TRBD1 (5 bases). V shed 8 bases and J shed 5 bases, with 18 bases lying between them. CDR1 is SNHLY and CDR2 is FYNNEI in the germline V gene. The CDR3 has 14 residues.

This chain uses TRBV5-1 with TRBJ2-7, with D maybe TRBD1 (5 bases). V lost 4 bases, J lost 3 bases, and 11 bases lay in between. Germline CDR1 SGHRS, CDR2 YFSETQ. This CDR3 contains 13 residues. The CDR3 here is CASSQAQGYEQYF. The DNA of the CDR3 is TGCGCCAGCAGCCAGGCCCAGGGCTACGAGCAGTACTTC.

The gene calls are TRBV18 and TRBJ2-3; 7 nucleotides line up with TRBD2. Germline V lookup: CDR1 KGHSH, CDR2 LQKENI. CDR3 length: 16 residues. J gave up 5 bases and V 2 bases, and 10 bases lay outside the gene matches. As DNA, the CDR3 is TGTGCCAGCTCACCATCGTCCGGAGGGGAGGGAGATACGCAGTATTTT. It encodes CASSPSSGGEGDTQYF.

This clone occurred a few times. The chain couples TRBV30 to TRBJ2-2; 10 bases line up with TRBD2. CDR1 and CDR2 (germline): GTSNPN, SVGIG (reference sequence). After removal of 0 bases from V and 5 bases from J, the junction contained 6 bases not matched to a gene. The CDR3 length is 16 residues. The CDR3 sequence is CAWSVGASGGTGELFF. The DNA of the CDR3 is TGTGCCTGGAGTGTAGGTGCTAGCGGGGGAACCGGGGAGCTGTTTTTT.

This chain links TRBV5-1 with TRBJ2-3, with TRBD2 identical over 10 bases. V lost 4 bases and J lost 0; bases outside the gene matches: 11. CDR1 is SGHRS and CDR2 is YFSETQ in the germline V gene. This CDR3 contains 18 residues. CDR3: CASSAGLAVGVSTDTQYF. CDR3 nucleotide sequence: TGCGCCAGCAGCGCCGGACTAGCGGTAGGGGTGAGCACAGATACGCAGTATTTT.

The chain couples TRBV14 to TRBJ2-1, with 7 bases aligning to TRBD2. The CDR3 is 17 amino acids. Trimming cost V 4 bases and J 9 bases; bases outside gene matches: 18. Germline CDR1 SGHDN, CDR2 FVKESK. The CDR3 loop is CASSPQRSSGYRGEQFF. DNA of the CDR3: TGTGCCAGCAGCCCACAGAGGTCTAGCGGTTATCGGGGTGAGCAGTTCTTC. The complete variable domain, with remaining parts taken from reference TRBV14 and TRBJ2-1, reads EAGVTQFPSHSVIEKGQTVTLRCDPISGHDNLYWYRRVMGKEIKFLLHFVKESKQDESGMPNNRFLAERTGGTYSTLKVQPAELEDSGVYFCASSPQRSSGYRGEQFFGPGTRLTVL.

V gene TRBV2 combines with J gene TRBJ2-2; 9 positions agree with TRBD1. Germline trimming cut 1 base from V and 7 bases from J; bases unmatched to any gene: 10. CDR1 and CDR2 from the germline V gene are SNHLY and FYNNEI. The CDR3 extends over 17 amino acids. CDR3: CASSEGGPGQGFGELFF. Here the CDR3 DNA reads TGTGCCAGCAGTGAAGGGGGGCCGGGACAGGGTTTCGGGGAGCTGTTTTTT.